This T cell receptor (beta chain) was sequenced for a study of T cell responses to AZD1222 COVID-19 vaccine. The CDR3 loop spans 10 amino acids. V was shortened by 5 bases and J by 8 bases, with 4 bases between the two germline ends. Germline CDR1 reads SEHNR; CDR2 reads FQNEAQ (reference sequence). To note about this clone: Its antigen remains unidentified.

Method: immunoSEQ multiplex PCR; TCRdb's copy keeps in-frame clones and lacks some. The table lists 20,000 to 25,000 clones, around 87% of them singletons, with 34% in the top ten. Broader study findings: Donors were largely white British and mainly female; clonal diversity was possibly underestimated.

This material consisted of peripheral blood, taken 28 days after the second AZD1222 dose. The TCR comes from an adult who received the AZD1222 COVID-19 vaccine. V is TRBV7-9 and J is TRBJ2-1; D is unclear. The DNA for the CDR3 is TGTGCCAGCAGCACGGATGAGCAGTTCTTC. Protein: CASSTDEQFF.